The 5 T cell receptor beta chains below all came from one sample that was sequenced in a study of human T cells and chemical hapten exposure. Stated time point: patch test 1, 2 weeks after DPC sensitization. Treatment given: therapeutic diphenylcyclopropenone sensitization with weekly scalp DPC. TCRdb reanalysed the RACE reads using MiXCR and keeps one entry per CDR3 protein. The table includes 370,000 or so distinct CDR3 sequences, nearly 5% detected once. The sequences come from whole blood, collected in connection with sensitization to the hapten diphenylcyclopropenone (DPC). Receptors were obtained from a woman aged 45-59 years with alopecia areata. Some clones in this sample may be carry-over from other donors' samples.

This clonotype was seen at least ten times. The chain uses TRBV19 and TRBJ2-3, with D perhaps TRBD1 (6 bases). The germline V gene encodes CDR1 LNHDA and CDR2 SQIVND (reference sequence). V was clipped by 3 bases and J by 5 bases, with 18 bases between them. The length of the CDR3 is 16 residues. The CDR3 bases are TGTGCCAGTAGTATGTTAGTGAGACAGGCGGGAGATACGCAGTATTTT. It is translated as CASSMLVRQAGDTQYF.

This clonotype showed up just a few times. The chain joins TRBV4-3 to TRBJ2-2; D unclear. The V gene's germline CDR1 is LGHNA and CDR2 YSLEER. V was shortened by 0 bases and J by 5 bases, with 10 bases between the two germline ends. This CDR3 spans 15 amino acids. CDR3 protein: CASSQDKGITGELFF. CDR3 DNA: TGCGCCAGCAGCCAAGATAAGGGTATTACCGGGGAGCTGTTTTTT.

There are many counts of this clonotype. The CDR3 loop reads CASSVEFGDYNEQFF. CDR3 sequence (DNA): TGTGCCAGCAGCGTAGAGTTCGGGGACTACAATGAGCAGTTCTTC. The chain recombines TRBV9 with TRBJ2-1, with D perhaps TRBD2 (5 bases). Germline V CDR1 and CDR2: SGDLS, YYNGEE. V was clipped by 0 bases and J by 3 bases, with 10 bases between them. The CDR3 contains 15 residues.

This clonotype was seen repeatedly, ten times or more. This chain connects TRBV5-1 to TRBJ2-5, with no clear D. The CDR3 length is 14 residues. Germline V gene data show CDR1 as SGHRS and CDR2 as YFSETQ. Trimming removed 3 bases from V and 2 bases from J, with 11 bases in between. The CDR3 here is CASSSDGVQETQYF. The CDR3 nucleotides are TGCGCCAGCAGCTCCGACGGAGTGCAAGAGACCCAGTACTTC.

This clonotype has a count of ten or more. The chain recombines TRBV12-3 or TRBV12-4 with TRBJ2-1, with D unclear. This CDR3 has 12 residues. The ends were cut back, 2 bases at V and 15 bases at J, with 14 bases in the middle. As DNA, the CDR3 is TGTGCCAGCAGTTTATCATCAAACCCGGGGTTCTTC. Amino acids: CASSLSSNPGFF.